This T cell receptor (beta chain) was retrieved from a study of human T cells and chemical hapten exposure. Study overall: Affected patients, primarily female, had alopecia areata, totalis or universalis. Study-wide results and caveats: Compared with pre-sensitization or healthy control sets, expanded TCRs clustered more.

TCRdb passed the RACE reads through MiXCR, listing each CDR3 protein once. Here the sample spans fewer than 70,000 distinct CDR3 sequences, about 7% being singletons. Concerning this clonotype: As yet, its antigen is unknown.

This CDR3 is 14 amino acids long. V lost 2 bases, J lost 5 bases, and 12 bases lay in between. The V gene's germline CDR1 is SGHTA and CDR2 FQGNSA. The time point denotes: pre-sensitization, week 0. Specified treatment: therapeutic diphenylcyclopropenone sensitization with weekly scalp DPC. The chain recombines TRBV7-2 with TRBJ1-1; D is ambiguous. This sample comprised whole blood, obtained in connection with sensitization to the hapten diphenylcyclopropenone (DPC). The TCR comes from a woman aged 25 to 39 with alopecia areata. Some clones in this sample may be carry-over from other donors' samples. In DNA, the CDR3 is TGTGCCAGCAGCTTATTTACAGCGAGTACTGAAGCTTTCTTT. Translation: CASSLFTASTEAFF. Combining the CDR3 with reference TRBV7-2 and TRBJ1-1 gives the whole variable domain GAGVSQSPSNKVTEKGKDVELRCDPISGHTALYWYRQSLGQGLEFLIYFQGNSAPDKSGLPSDRFSAERTGGSVSTLTIQRTQQEDSAVYLCASSLFTASTEAFFGQGTRLTVV.